What follows are 14 T cell receptor beta chains derived from one specimen sequenced in a study of shared clonotypes between healthy human individuals. The data were produced by immunoSEQ multiplex PCR, yet TCRdb's version contains in-frame clones alone and is incomplete. The table shows 2 million to 2.5 million clones, with roughly 93% occurring only once. Sequenced sample: naive CD4+ T cells from PBMCs. Subset defined: CD45RA+ positively selected. Receptors were obtained from a young man in good health. Some clones in this sample may be carry-over from other donors' samples.

This chain links TRBV6-5 with TRBJ2-3, with D perhaps TRBD2 (5 bases). CDR3 size: 14 residues. V was clipped by 7 bases and J by 0 bases, with 11 bases between them. Germline CDR1 MNHEY, CDR2 SVGAGI. The DNA of the CDR3 is TGTGCCAGCACGGCCAGGACTAGCACAGATACGCAGTATTTT. Amino acid sequence: CASTARTSTDTQYF.

The V and J genes are TRBV30 and TRBJ2-7, with D perhaps TRBD1 or TRBD2 (5 bases each). V was pared by 2 bases and J by 4 bases, with 15 bases between. Germline CDR1 GTSNPN, CDR2 SVGIG (reference sequence). This CDR3 region has 14 residues. CDR3 nucleotides: TGTGCCTGGAGTAAAGGGACCCCGGCATACGAGCAGTACTTC. It specifies CAWSKGTPAYEQYF.

The genes are TRBV6-1 and TRBJ2-7; 9 nucleotides line up with TRBD1. V lost 5 bases and J lost 4; bases outside the gene matches: 6. This CDR3 is 14 amino acids long. Germline values: CDR1 MNHNS, CDR2 SASEGT. CDR3 DNA sequence: TGTGCCAGCAGTTTGCGGGACAGGGATTACGAGCAGTACTTC. Amino acid sequence: CASSLRDRDYEQYF.

The V call is TRBV28, the J call TRBJ2-3; possibly TRBD1 for D (6 bases). The length of the CDR3 is 13 residues. V lost 4 bases, J lost 8 bases, and 13 bases lay in between. Germline V CDR1 and CDR2: MDHEN, SYDVKM. The CDR3 here is CASSSPWGPTQYF. CDR3 in DNA: TGTGCCAGCAGTTCCCCTTGGGGGCCTACGCAGTATTTT.

The chain recombines TRBV7-3 with TRBJ2-3; D might be TRBD2 (5 bases). V lost 5 bases, J lost 4 bases, and 7 bases lay in between. This CDR3 has 12 residues. CDR1 and CDR2 (germline): SGHTA, FQGTGA. CDR3 region: CASSRGADTQYF. As DNA, the CDR3 is TGTGCCAGCAGCCGGGGTGCAGATACGCAGTATTTT.

This clone showed up just a few times. This chain links TRBV6-1 with TRBJ2-2; no reliable D call. Trimming took off 10 bases at V and 2 bases at J, with 17 bases between the two ends. Germline CDR1 reads MNHNS; CDR2 reads SASEGT. The CDR3 has 15 residues. The CDR3 coding sequence is TGTGCCACCCCTTGCGGCAGGCCCAACACCGGGGAGCTGTTTTTT. Its translation: CATPCGRPNTGELFF.

The V and J genes are TRBV7-2 and TRBJ2-7; 9 nucleotides align to TRBD2. Losses at the gene ends were 3 bases for V and 9 bases for J; bases not matched to a gene: 3. The CDR3 is 12 residues long. CDR1 is SGHTA, CDR2 FQGNSA, per germline. DNA of the CDR3: TGTGCCAGCAGCTTTACTAGCGGGCGGCAGTACTTC. Its protein product is CASSFTSGRQYF. Combining the CDR3 with reference TRBV7-2 and TRBJ2-7 gives the whole variable domain GAGVSQSPSNKVTEKGKDVELRCDPISGHTALYWYRQSLGQGLEFLIYFQGNSAPDKSGLPSDRFSAERTGGSVSTLTIQRTQQEDSAVYLCASSFTSGRQYFGPGTRLTVT.

V is TRBV28 and J is TRBJ2-4, with D unclear. Trimming took 6 bases from V and 1 from J, leaving 13 bases between them. CDR3 length: 15 residues. Germline V gene sequence: CDR1 MDHEN, CDR2 SYDVKM. The CDR3 spells CASSPSSRAKNIQYF. Here the CDR3 DNA reads TGTGCCAGCAGCCCCTCATCTAGGGCCAAAAACATTCAGTACTTC.

The CDR3 loop reads CASRPDLSNQPQHF. CDR3 in DNA: TGTGCCAGCAGGCCCGACCTTAGCAATCAGCCCCAGCATTTT. This rearrangement joins TRBV27 to TRBJ1-5; D call uncertain. The germline V gene has CDR1 MNHEY and CDR2 SMNVEV (reference sequence). The CDR3 spans 14 residues. Trimming shortened V by 6 bases and J by 0 bases, and 9 bases separated the two germline ends.

The chain joins TRBV28 to TRBJ2-3; D not resolved. CDR3 length: 14 residues. V was shortened by 6 bases and J by 0 bases, with 10 bases between the two germline ends. CDR1 MDHEN and CDR2 SYDVKM come from the germline V gene. The CDR3 bases are TGTGCCAGCAGCGTGGGCCGGAGCACAGATACGCAGTATTTT. It specifies CASSVGRSTDTQYF.

This chain links TRBV6-1 with TRBJ2-7; 7 positions match TRBD2. Germline V gives CDR1 MNHNS, CDR2 SASEGT. The CDR3 is made up of 15 amino acids. Trimming took 8 bases from V and 0 from J; bases not matched to a gene: 10. The CDR3 region is CASSSGRHRSYEQYF. In DNA form, the CDR3 reads TGTGCCAGCTCTTCCGGGAGGCACCGCTCCTACGAGCAGTACTTC.

The chain links TRBV2 to TRBJ1-5; a possible D gene is TRBD1 (5 bases). Germline V gives CDR1 SNHLY, CDR2 FYNNEI. Trimming pared 2 bases from V and 7 bases from J, leaving 15 bases between. This CDR3 region has 15 residues. CDR3 amino acids: CASSESRSAGQPQHF. CDR3 sequence (DNA): TGTGCCAGCAGTGAAAGTCGCTCGGCAGGGCAGCCCCAGCATTTT. Variable domain in full (rest from reference TRBV2 and TRBJ1-5): EPEVTQTPSHQVTQMGQEVILRCVPISNHLYFYWYRQILGQKVEFLVSFYNNEISEKSEIFDDQFSVERPDGSNFTLKIRSTKLEDSAMYFCASSESRSAGQPQHFGDGTRLSIL.

A word on this clone: At the DNA level, this CDR3 is encoded by other sequences in the same sample as well. The J gene is TRBJ2-7, the V gene TRBV7-3; D is uncertain. The CDR3 sequence is 13 residues long. CDR1 is SGHTA, CDR2 FQGTGA, per germline. V was trimmed by 4 bases and J by 2 bases, leaving 9 bases between them. CDR3 sequence reads: CASSSDPTYEQYF. The CDR3 DNA is TGTGCCAGCAGCTCGGACCCAACCTACGAGCAGTACTTC.

This chain links TRBV27 with TRBJ2-2; 8 nucleotides line up with TRBD1. V shed 6 bases and J 1 base; nucleotides not matched to a gene: 7. In germline, CDR1 is MNHEY, CDR2 SMNVEV (reference sequence). The CDR3 contains 16 residues. The CDR3 region has the DNA TGTGCCAGCAGAACCCTCGGGACAGGGAACACCGGGGAGCTGTTTTTT. It is translated as CASRTLGTGNTGELFF.